This T cell receptor (beta chain) was retrieved from a study of T cells in Graves' hyperthyroidism and ophthalmopathy. Study in general: Any treatment followed the collection of peripheral blood at initial diagnosis.

Together with thyroid ultrasound, orbital computed tomography, serum thyroxine and TRAb, clinical symptoms were used for diagnoses. It was around 10 ml of fresh peripheral blood that supplied the PBMCs. Template material for amplifying TCR beta CDR3 regions consisted of RNA transcripts. RT-PCR in the first round (using the HTBI primer set) targeted the TCR CDR3. One entry per CDR3 protein, called by TCRdb with MiXCR from the multiplex PCR reads. The sample records 500,000 to 650,000 distinct CDR3 sequences, approximately 17% being singletons. Many counts were recorded for this clonotype. The length of the CDR3 is 20 residues. Trimming pared 0 bases from V and 1 base from J, leaving 25 bases between. CDR1 and CDR2 from the germline V gene are DFQATT and SNEGSKA (reference sequence).

The genes are TRBV20-1 and TRBJ2-1; perhaps TRBD2 as D (6 bases). Sequencing was performed on blood. The clonotype comes from a woman younger than 35 with Graves' ophthalmopathy. CDR3 in amino acids: CSARDEQVDPLADSYNEQFF. CDR3 DNA sequence: TGCAGTGCTAGAGATGAGCAGGTCGACCCCTTAGCGGATTCCTACAATGAGCAGTTCTTC.